The 23 T cell receptor beta chains in this list originate from one sample, sequenced in a study of blood T cell repertoires in COVID-19. This table comes from immunoSEQ multiplex PCR, and its TCRdb copy is limited to in-frame clones, with some not included. The sample records around 100,000 clones, 85% to 90% being singletons. Input material: peripheral blood. The receptors originated from a human donor in a cohort sampled during active COVID-19.

This chain links TRBV9 with TRBJ2-3; D is perhaps TRBD1 (5 bases). Germline lookup yields CDR1 SGDLS and CDR2 YYNGEE. V lost 7 bases to trimming and J lost 6 bases, with 21 bases between them. The CDR3 extends over 15 amino acids. DNA of the CDR3: TGTGCCAGCGCCGGATCGGACCTCAAGGGGGATACGCAGTATTTT. As protein: CASAGSDLKGDTQYF.

The chain has TRBV5-1 and TRBJ2-3, with 9 bases fitting TRBD2. J lost 1 base, V lost 5 bases, and 8 bases had no gene match. Looked up from germline, CDR1 is SGHRS and CDR2 is YFSETQ. The CDR3 is 16 residues long. Here the CDR3 DNA reads TGCGCCAGCAGTCCGGTGTTAGCGGGAGGCACAGATACGCAGTATTTT. As protein: CASSPVLAGGTDTQYF.

The gene calls are TRBV5-5 and TRBJ1-3; D is unclear. V dropped 0 bases and J dropped 0 bases, with 4 bases sitting between them. Germline CDR1 and CDR2: SGHKS and YYEKEE (reference sequence). The CDR3 loop spans 14 amino acids. The CDR3 loop is CASSLGLSGNTIYF. As DNA, the CDR3 is TGTGCCAGCAGCTTGGGGCTCTCTGGAAACACCATATATTTT.

A few counts support this clone. This chain connects TRBV15 to TRBJ2-6; a possible D gene is TRBD2 (6 bases). From germline, CDR1 is LNHNV and CDR2 YYDKDF (reference sequence). CDR3 length equals 15 residues. Trimming took off 6 bases at V and 0 bases at J, with 9 bases between the two ends. The CDR3 nucleotides read TGTGCCACCAGTGACGGGAGCTCTGGGGCCAACGTCCTGACTTTC. Its translation: CATSDGSSGANVLTF.

In the case of this clone: A read error may produce the germline difference seen at one junction end. This chain uses TRBV14 with TRBJ1-2, with TRBD1 identical over 8 bases. The germline V gene has CDR1 SGHDN and CDR2 FVKESK. The CDR3 has 13 residues. The CDR3 loop reads CASSQGRTGTHVF. The CDR3 DNA reads TGTGCCAGCAGCCAAGGACGGACAGGGACGCACGTCTTC.

The gene calls are TRBV30 and TRBJ2-7; 7 bases fit TRBD2. The CDR3 extends over 14 amino acids. Looked up from germline, CDR1 is GTSNPN and CDR2 is SVGIG (reference sequence). V lost 0 bases to trimming and J lost 3 bases; unmatched junction nucleotides: 5. DNA for the CDR3: TGTGCCTGGAGTGTCGGACTAGGGGTCTACGAGCAGTACTTC. It encodes CAWSVGLGVYEQYF.

This chain joins TRBV28 and TRBJ2-1, with 13 nucleotides matching TRBD2. With 2 bases clipped from V and 8 bases from J, the junction kept 6 bases outside the gene matches. The V gene's germline CDR1 is MDHEN and CDR2 SYDVKM. The CDR3 has 16 amino acids. Here the CDR3 reads CASSLRTSGSGDEQFF. CDR3 in DNA: TGTGCCAGCAGTTTAAGGACTAGCGGGAGCGGGGATGAGCAGTTCTTC. Together with reference TRBV28 and TRBJ2-1, the CDR3 gives the full variable domain: DVKVTQSSRYLVKRTGEKVFLECVQDMDHENMFWYRQDPGLGLRLIYFSYDVKMKEKGDIPEGYSVSREKKERFSLILESASTNQTSMYLCASSLRTSGSGDEQFFGPGTRLTVL.

The chain recombines TRBV9 with TRBJ2-3; D might be TRBD2 (5 bases). The CDR3 totals 14 residues. V was trimmed by 2 bases and J by 14 bases, leaving 21 bases between them. In germline, CDR1 is SGDLS, CDR2 YYNGEE. The DNA for the CDR3 is TGTGCCAGCAGCGTGGCACTAGGAGATACGCAGTGGTATTTT. Protein: CASSVALGDTQWYF.

The V call is TRBV7-2, the J call TRBJ1-5; TRBD1 agrees at 9 bases. This CDR3 comprises 15 residues. CDR1 is SGHTA and CDR2 is FQGNSA in the germline V gene. Germline trimming cut 4 bases from V and 6 bases from J; bases unmatched to any gene: 7. The CDR3 spells CASSSGQGGSQPQHF. For the CDR3, the DNA is TGTGCCAGCAGCTCGGGACAGGGAGGGAGTCAGCCCCAGCATTTT.

The CDR3 sequence: CASSLVAGGAGANVLTF. DNA of the CDR3: TGTGCCAGCAGCTTAGTTGCGGGGGGCGCTGGGGCCAACGTCCTGACTTTC. This chain connects TRBV7-6 to TRBJ2-6; TRBD2 aligns across 8 bases. This CDR3 is built from 17 residues. Germline V gene lookup returns CDR1 SGHVS and CDR2 FNYEAQ. With V trimmed by 1 base and J by 2 bases, 4 bases remained unmatched.

A single count supports this clone. This chain links TRBV7-3 with TRBJ2-1; maybe TRBD1 (5 bases). The CDR3 is 15 residues long. Germline CDR1 SGHTA, CDR2 FQGTGA. Trimming removed 2 bases at V and 4 bases at J, with 12 bases between. CDR3 nucleotides: TGTGCCAGCAGCTTAGGGCTGGGGCCATACAATGAGCAGTTCTTC. It translates to CASSLGLGPYNEQFF.

The V gene is TRBV24-1, the J gene TRBJ2-1; D remains unclear. V lost 4 bases to trimming and J lost 2 bases, with 11 bases between them. CDR3 size: 15 residues. CDR1 is KGHDR, CDR2 SFDVKD, per germline. The CDR3 spells CATSELDRPYNEQFF. The CDR3 DNA reads as TGTGCCACCAGTGAGCTAGACCGCCCCTACAATGAGCAGTTCTTC.

The chain is built from TRBV5-1 and TRBJ2-7; possible D gene TRBD1, 7 bases. CDR3 length: 17 residues. CDR1 and CDR2 (germline): SGHRS, YFSETQ. Trimming removed 0 bases from V and 0 bases from J, with 16 bases in between. CDR3 amino acids: CASSLATRTGYSYEQYF. The CDR3 DNA reads TGCGCCAGCAGCTTGGCGACTAGGACAGGCTACTCCTACGAGCAGTACTTC.

Here the CDR3 DNA reads TGTGCCAGCAGCTTAGGGGACAAGACCTACGAGCAGTACTTC. Translation gives CASSLGDKTYEQYF. The genes are TRBV7-9 and TRBJ2-7, with TRBD1 as a possible D gene (6 bases). Trimming pared 1 base from V and 2 bases from J, leaving 9 bases between. Looked up from germline, CDR1 is SEHNR and CDR2 is FQNEAQ (reference sequence). The CDR3 consists of 14 residues.

The gene calls are TRBV6-5 and TRBJ2-1; 12 nucleotides line up with TRBD2. Germline V lookup: CDR1 MNHEY, CDR2 SVGAGI. V trimming: 6 bases; J trimming: 9 bases; junction bases outside the gene matches: 9. This CDR3 has 15 amino acids. For the CDR3, the DNA is TGTGCCAGCAGCCATCTAGCGGGAGGGCCGTCTGAGCAGTTCTTC. This gives the protein CASSHLAGGPSEQFF.

This chain links TRBV6-1 with TRBJ2-1; D might be TRBD2 (5 bases). CDR3 length equals 16 residues. The V gene lost 2 bases and the J gene lost 0 bases, with 11 bases spanning the gap. Germline V gives CDR1 MNHNS, CDR2 SASEGT. CDR3 nucleotides: TGTGCCAGCAGTGAACCCCCGGGAAACTCCTACAATGAGCAGTTCTTC. Protein product: CASSEPPGNSYNEQFF.

In DNA, the CDR3 is TGCGCCAGCAGCAGCGAGACTAGCGGGGTATACAATGAGCAGTTCTTC. Amino acid sequence: CASSSETSGVYNEQFF. This chain connects TRBV5-1 to TRBJ2-1, with TRBD2 matching over 11 bases. The CDR3 has 16 residues. V dropped 4 bases and J dropped 4; count of bases not matched to a gene: 7. CDR1 and CDR2 from the germline V gene are SGHRS and YFSETQ.

This chain links TRBV6-5 with TRBJ2-2; possibly TRBD2 for D (6 bases). The V and J ends lost 6 bases and 0 bases respectively, with 11 bases between them. CDR3 length equals 15 residues. CDR1 and CDR2 (germline): MNHEY, SVGAGI. The CDR3 nucleotides are TGTGCCAGCAGCTTCGGGACTTCGAACACCGGGGAGCTGTTTTTT. This translates into CASSFGTSNTGELFF.

The CDR3 is CASSSPKETQYF. The CDR3 DNA sequence: TGCGCCAGCAGCTCCCCCAAAGAGACCCAGTACTTC. The rearrangement joins TRBV5-1 to TRBJ2-5; D not resolved. Germline values: CDR1 SGHRS, CDR2 YFSETQ. This CDR3 comprises 12 residues. V dropped 3 bases and J dropped 3 bases, with 6 bases sitting between them.

The chain employs TRBV6-5 and TRBJ1-1, with unresolved D. Germline lookup yields CDR1 MNHEY and CDR2 SVGAGI. Between the trimmed V and J ends, which lost 6 bases and 8 bases, there was a span of 7 bases. The CDR3 has 10 residues. The CDR3 is CASRAKEAFF. The CDR3 bases are TGTGCCAGCAGAGCTAAGGAAGCTTTCTTT.

V is TRBV7-9 and J is TRBJ2-7; 8 bases line up with TRBD2. J lost 6 bases, V lost 3 bases, and 10 bases had no gene match. This CDR3 spans 15 amino acids. CDR1 SEHNR and CDR2 FQNEAQ come from the germline V gene (reference sequence). The DNA for the CDR3 is TGTGCCAGCAGCTTGGACACCAAGGCGGGAGGCGAGCAGTACTTC. Encoded protein: CASSLDTKAGGEQYF.

The V gene is TRBV9, the J gene TRBJ2-2, with D maybe TRBD2 (5 bases). The length of the CDR3 is 13 residues. Germline V gene lookup returns CDR1 SGDLS and CDR2 YYNGEE. The V end lost 1 base, the J end lost 5 bases, and 6 bases lay between the germline ends. The CDR3 coding sequence is TGTGCCAGCAGCGTATCGGGGACCGGGGAGCTGTTTTTT. Translation: CASSVSGTGELFF. Variable domain in full (rest from reference TRBV9 and TRBJ2-2): DSGVTQTPKHLITATGQRVTLRCSPRSGDLSVYWYQQSLDQGLQFLIQYYNGEERAKGNILERFSAQQFPDLHSELNLSSLELGDSALYFCASSVSGTGELFFGEGSRLTVL.

This clone has just a few counts. V is TRBV6-6 and J is TRBJ1-2, with D perhaps TRBD1 (6 bases). Germline-derived CDR1 and CDR2 are MNHNY and SVGAGI (reference sequence). Trimming took off 1 base at V and 6 bases at J, with 9 bases between the two ends. This CDR3 has 13 amino acids. This CDR3 is CASSYYRDHGYTF. CDR3 DNA: TGTGCCAGCAGTTACTACAGGGATCATGGCTACACCTTC.